This T cell receptor (beta chain) was captured by sequencing in a study of CD8+ T cells in alopecia areata. Study results and limitations: Scalp repertoires also include resident alphabeta T cells from normal skin. An increase in clonality over normal scalp was evident in lesional scalp, especially alopecia totalis/universalis.

CDR1 LNHNV and CDR2 YYDKDF come from the germline V gene (reference sequence). The V and J ends lost 0 bases and 4 bases respectively, with 12 bases between them. The CDR3 spans 15 residues. Isolated RNA was reverse transcribed into cDNA used as the sequencing template. Clones were read by immunoSEQ multiplex PCR, and TCRdb kept only the in-frame ones, dropping some. The sample gives approximately 210,000 clones, approximately 40% of which show up once; over 2% is in the top ten. For this clone: Its antigen is undetermined.

Treatment denoted: oral pan-JAK inhibitor, 5-10 mg twice daily. Alopecia areata patients had lesional scalp punch biopsies and peripheral blood taken from them. The specimen was CD4+ T cells sorted from blood, collected at approximately week 39, from a patient treated with tofacitinib. The sequence came from a human donor with alopecia areata. This chain links TRBV15 with TRBJ1-1; TRBD1 is a possible D gene (5 bases). DNA of the CDR3: TGTGCCACCAGCAGAGATGGGGCGTCCGGCACTGAAGCTTTCTTT. Translation gives CATSRDGASGTEAFF.